The entry below gives a single T cell receptor beta chain sequence along with its context. The record originates from a study of control samples from healthy donors and cancer patients. V lost 4 bases to trimming and J lost 6 bases, with 18 bases between them. Per the germline V gene, CDR1 is MGHRA and CDR2 is YSYEKL. The CDR3 length is 15 residues. Assay used: immunoSEQ multiplex PCR; TCRdb lists only in-frame clones, some missing. The repertoire holds 150,000 to 180,000 clones, with about 94% as singletons. Sequences were obtained from blood. V gene TRBV4-1 combines with J gene TRBJ1-2; D is perhaps TRBD1 (5 bases). The sequence was collected from a man in his forties in good health. The CDR3 DNA reads as TGCGCCAGCAGCCGAACCCAGAGGGGATGGGATGGCTACACCTTC. Residues: CASSRTQRGWDGYTF.